This entry describes one TCR beta chain. This entry belongs to a study of T cells after yellow fever vaccination. About the research overall: Preparation used SMART-Seq v4 Ultra Low Input for the low-cell-number fractions.

Germline assignment: CDR1 LGHDT and CDR2 YNNKEL (reference sequence). The V segment lost 5 bases and the J segment 2 bases; nucleotides outside the gene matches: 11. The CDR3 contains 16 residues. MiXCR, run by TCRdb on the 5' RACE reads, gives a single entry per CDR3 protein. The sample includes fewer than 450,000 distinct CDR3 sequences, more than 9% seen only once; the top ten take 15% to 20%. The sequence came from a man younger than 30 who received the YFV17D yellow fever vaccine. The chain has TRBV3-1 and TRBJ1-2; 7 nucleotides align to TRBD1. Sequenced material: PBMCs, taken on the day of the first yellow fever vaccination. The CDR3 DNA sequence: TGTGCCAGCAGCGACGCTGGGACAGAATTCAACTATGGCTACACCTTC. Translated: CASSDAGTEFNYGYTF.